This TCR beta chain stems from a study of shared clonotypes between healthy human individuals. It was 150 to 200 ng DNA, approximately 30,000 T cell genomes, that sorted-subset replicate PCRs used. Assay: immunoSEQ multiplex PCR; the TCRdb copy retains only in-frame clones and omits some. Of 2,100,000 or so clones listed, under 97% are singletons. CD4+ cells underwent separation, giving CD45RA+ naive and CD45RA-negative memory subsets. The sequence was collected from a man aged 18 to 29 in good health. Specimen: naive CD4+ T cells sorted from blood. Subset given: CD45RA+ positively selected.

This CDR3 is CASIGTAHGSYEQYF. CDR3 in DNA: TGTGCCAGCATTGGGACAGCGCACGGCTCCTACGAGCAGTACTTC. This sequence joins TRBV28 and TRBJ2-7, with 7 nucleotides matching TRBD1. The CDR3 is 15 amino acids. Germline V gene sequence: CDR1 MDHEN, CDR2 SYDVKM. J lost 0 bases, V lost 7 bases, and 9 bases had no gene match.